This T cell receptor beta chain derives from a study of blood T cell repertoires in COVID-19. Germline CDR1 is MNHEY and CDR2 is SVGEGT. Trimming took off 5 bases at V and 1 base at J, with 3 bases between the two ends. The CDR3 totals 12 residues. Only in-frame clones appear in the TCRdb table, and some are missing; sequencing was by immunoSEQ multiplex PCR. The table records over 130,000 clones, roughly 80% of them present only once. V is TRBV6-2 or TRBV6-3 and J is TRBJ2-1, with D uncertain. The TCR comes from a human donor in a cohort sampled during active COVID-19. The sequencing sample was made of peripheral blood. The CDR3: CASSVSYNEQFF. In DNA, the CDR3 is TGTGCCAGCAGTGTATCCTACAATGAGCAGTTCTTC.